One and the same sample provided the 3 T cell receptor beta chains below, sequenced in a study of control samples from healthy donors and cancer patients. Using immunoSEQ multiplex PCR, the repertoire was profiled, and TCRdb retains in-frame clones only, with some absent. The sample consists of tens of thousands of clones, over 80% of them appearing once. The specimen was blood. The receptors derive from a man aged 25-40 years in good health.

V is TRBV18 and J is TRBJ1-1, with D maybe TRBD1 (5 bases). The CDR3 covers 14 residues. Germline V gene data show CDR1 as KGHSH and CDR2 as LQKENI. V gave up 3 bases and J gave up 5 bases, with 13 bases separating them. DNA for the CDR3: TGTGCCAGCTCACCGGCAGGGCGAGGTACTGAAGCTTTCTTT. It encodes CASSPAGRGTEAFF.

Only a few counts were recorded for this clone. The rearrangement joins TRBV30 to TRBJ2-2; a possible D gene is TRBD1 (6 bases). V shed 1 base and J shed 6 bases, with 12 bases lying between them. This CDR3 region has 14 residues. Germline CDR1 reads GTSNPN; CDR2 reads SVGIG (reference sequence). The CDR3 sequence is CAWSGTVGAGELFF. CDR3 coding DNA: TGTGCCTGGAGTGGGACAGTGGGCGCCGGGGAGCTGTTTTTT.

The CDR3 region is CASTKGPHTTDTQYF. CDR3 bases: TGTGCCAGCACGAAGGGGCCACACACCACAGATACGCAGTATTTT. This sequence joins TRBV27 and TRBJ2-3, with a possible D match to TRBD1 (5 bases). CDR1 MNHEY and CDR2 SMNVEV come from the germline V gene (reference sequence). This CDR3 has 15 amino acids. V lost 7 bases and J 2 bases, leaving 16 bases between the germline ends.